The 32 T cell receptor beta chains reported below all come from one sample, sequenced in a study of low-dose radiotherapy and immunotherapy resistance in tumors. Specified time point: after trial treatment. The treatment: LDRT plus nivolumab, ipilimumab, low-dose cyclophosphamide and aspirin (RACIN trial). First-strand cDNA used TRAV- and TRBV-specific primers, covering alpha and beta chains. The TCRs were subjected to amplification over roughly 18 PCR cycles employing a constant-region primer in conjunction with a V-primer adapter. TCRdb re-called the reads through MiXCR, storing one row per CDR3 protein. The sample lists fewer than 110,000 distinct CDR3 sequences, roughly 20% seen once, with roughly 4.3% in the top ten. Sequenced material: PBMCs, taken after low-dose radiotherapy plus immunotherapy. These receptors were obtained from a male donor with prostate cancer.

This clonotype has at least ten counts. This chain links TRBV6-2 or TRBV6-3 with TRBJ2-5, with D perhaps TRBD1 or TRBD2 (6 bases each). The CDR3 extends over 13 amino acids. Trimming stripped 5 bases from V and 7 bases from J, with 14 bases between. Germline V lookup: CDR1 MNHEY, CDR2 SVGEGT. The CDR3 DNA sequence: TGTGCCAGCAGTACAGGGCTGGGGGGGACCCAGTACTTC. As protein: CASSTGLGGTQYF.

There are a few counts of this clonotype. The chain joins TRBV5-6 to TRBJ2-3, with 8 nucleotides matching TRBD1. V shed 2 bases and J 0 bases; nucleotides not matched to a gene: 11. The CDR3 totals 18 residues. Looked up from germline, CDR1 is SGHDT and CDR2 is YYEEEE. The CDR3 DNA is TGTGCCAGCAGCTTTCTTAGGACAGGGTCCACTAGCACAGATACGCAGTATTTT. It is translated as CASSFLRTGSTSTDTQYF.

The V and J genes are TRBV20-1 and TRBJ1-1; 8 bases match TRBD1. This CDR3 spans 13 amino acids. Germline V gives CDR1 DFQATT, CDR2 SNEGSKA (reference sequence). With V trimmed by 3 bases and J by 3 bases, 3 bases remained unmatched. CDR3: CSASGQGYTEAFF. The CDR3 nucleotides are TGCAGTGCTAGTGGACAGGGTTACACTGAAGCTTTCTTT.

In this sample, this clonotype turned up many times. The V gene is TRBV7-8, the J gene TRBJ2-1; the match to TRBD2 covers 12 bases. Germline trimming cut 1 base from V and 10 bases from J; bases unmatched to any gene: 20. This CDR3 comprises 20 residues. Germline V lookup: CDR1 SGHVS, CDR2 FQNEAQ. The CDR3 here is CASSLVLVLGASGGALEQFF. DNA for the CDR3: TGTGCCAGCAGCTTAGTCTTGGTCTTAGGGGCTAGCGGGGGGGCCCTGGAGCAGTTCTTC.

This clonotype was seen a handful of times. V and J are TRBV29-1 and TRBJ2-2; no reliable D call. CDR3 length: 13 amino acids. V lost 8 bases to trimming and J lost 9 bases, with 19 bases between them. Per germline, CDR1 SQVTM and CDR2 ANQGSEA. The CDR3 spells CSLGSTIGRELFF. CDR3 nucleotides: TGCAGCCTTGGTAGCACGATCGGCCGGGAGCTGTTTTTT.

This clonotype has at least ten counts. The rearrangement links TRBV27 to TRBJ2-5; D ambiguous. The CDR3 is 9 amino acids. V was shortened by 10 bases and J by 7 bases, with 7 bases between the two germline ends. Germline CDR1 reads MNHEY; CDR2 reads SMNVEV (reference sequence). This chain's CDR3 is CATWRTQYF. CDR3 DNA sequence: TGTGCCACCTGGCGGACCCAGTACTTC.

About this clonotype itself: This likely traces to a read error, being one base from a far larger clone. The chain couples TRBV4-2 to TRBJ2-2; 9 bases align to TRBD2. This CDR3 comprises 17 residues. Germline-derived CDR1 and CDR2 are LGHNA and YNFKEQ. The chain's CDR3 is CVSSLVFGGGDTGELFF. DNA for the CDR3: TGTGTCAGCAGCTTAGTGTTCGGCGGGGGGGACACCGGGGAGCTGTTTTTT.

The sample holds many counts of this clonotype. The gene calls are TRBV5-4 and TRBJ2-3; D perhaps matches TRBD2 (6 bases). Trimming took 2 bases from V and 1 from J, leaving 11 bases between them. CDR1 is SGHNT and CDR2 is YYREEE in the germline V gene (reference sequence). The CDR3 has 15 amino acids. The CDR3 spells CASSLPGLGTDTQYF. In nucleotides, the CDR3 is TGTGCCAGCAGCTTACCGGGACTTGGCACAGATACGCAGTATTTT.

This clonotype showed up many times. The genes are TRBV2 and TRBJ1-1, with 8 bases matching TRBD1. This CDR3 spans 14 amino acids. Trimming at V came to 6 bases and at J to 2 bases, leaving 5 bases not matched to a gene. CDR1 is SNHLY and CDR2 is FYNNEI in the germline V gene. In DNA form, the CDR3 reads TGTGCCAGCAGGACGGACAGGGCAAACACTGAAGCTTTCTTT. Encoded protein: CASRTDRANTEAFF.

This clonotype was seen repeatedly, ten times or more. The genes are TRBV19 and TRBJ2-3; D possibly corresponds to TRBD1 (6 bases). Per the germline V gene, CDR1 is LNHDA and CDR2 is SQIVND (reference sequence). CDR3 length equals 15 residues. The V end lost 5 bases, the J end lost 6 bases, and 18 bases lay between the germline ends. In DNA form, the CDR3 reads TGTGCCAGTAGTCTCGGACAGTATCGTAGGGATACGCAGTATTTT. Translated, it gives CASSLGQYRRDTQYF.

This clonotype was found many times. This chain connects TRBV14 to TRBJ2-7; D is uncertain. The germline gives CDR1 SGHDN, CDR2 FVKESK. This CDR3 contains 10 residues. This CDR3 reads CASSQAFRCV. CDR3 in DNA: TGTGCCAGCAGCCAAGCATTCCGGTGCGTC.

This clonotype has only a few counts. This chain connects TRBV20-1 to TRBJ1-5; 9 bases are a match to TRBD1. CDR1 is DFQATT and CDR2 is SNEGSKA in the germline V gene (reference sequence). With V trimmed by 7 bases and J by 9 bases, 10 bases remained unmatched. CDR3 length: 13 amino acids. CDR3: CSGARQGGLPQHF. The DNA of the CDR3 is TGCAGTGGGGCCAGACAGGGGGGTCTGCCCCAGCATTTT.

The chain employs TRBV19 and TRBJ2-1; D is undetermined. Germline-derived CDR1 and CDR2 are LNHDA and SQIVND (reference sequence). V was shortened by 5 bases and J by 0 bases, with 17 bases between the two germline ends. The CDR3 spans 17 residues. The CDR3 loop is CASSGPGPQSSYNEQFF. The CDR3 region has the DNA TGTGCCAGTAGTGGCCCCGGACCCCAGAGCTCCTACAATGAGCAGTTCTTC.

This clonotype came up many times. The chain is built from TRBV15 and TRBJ2-1; TRBD1 might be the D (5 bases). Germline V gene lookup returns CDR1 LNHNV and CDR2 YYDKDF (reference sequence). This CDR3 has 14 amino acids. Trimming removed 0 bases at V and 6 bases at J, with 9 bases between. In nucleotides, the CDR3 is TGTGCCACCAGCAGAGATATAGGGGCCAATGAGCAGTTCTTC. This translates into CATSRDIGANEQFF.

This clonotype was seen at least ten times. The CDR3 DNA reads as TGTGCCAGTAGAAAATCCACACAGAGGGCCTATGGCTACACCTTC. Amino acids: CASRKSTQRAYGYTF. The V call is TRBV19, the J call TRBJ1-2; D is unclear. The germline V gene has CDR1 LNHDA and CDR2 SQIVND (reference sequence). The CDR3 runs to 15 residues. Trimming cost V 6 bases and J 4 bases, with 18 bases left between them. Complete variable domain (other parts from reference TRBV19 and TRBJ1-2): DGGITQSPKYLFRKEGQNVTLSCEQNLNHDAMYWYRQDPGQGLRLIYYSQIVNDFQKGDIAEGYSVSREKKESFPLTVTSAQKNPTAFYLCASRKSTQRAYGYTFGSGTRLTVV.

In this sample, this clonotype turned up many times. The chain employs TRBV14 and TRBJ2-7, with D unclear. Germline CDR1 is SGHDN and CDR2 is FVKESK. CDR3 length: 11 residues. V lost 1 base to trimming and J lost 6 bases, with 4 bases between them. Written as DNA, the CDR3 is TGTGCCAGCAGCCAAGTCTTCGAGCAGTACTTC. Encoded protein: CASSQVFEQYF.

Ten or more counts support this clonotype. J is TRBJ2-7 and V is TRBV12-3 or TRBV12-4; 12 positions match TRBD1. CDR3 length: 18 residues. J gave up 6 bases and V 5 bases, and 17 bases lay outside the gene matches. The CDR3 protein is CASSTPGQGANFPLEQYF. Written as DNA, the CDR3 is TGTGCCAGCAGTACCCCGGGACAGGGGGCGAATTTCCCCCTCGAGCAGTACTTC.

About this clonotype itself: Being one base from a much bigger clone, this may be a read error. This chain connects TRBV6-1 to TRBJ2-5; 12 nucleotides line up with TRBD2. This CDR3 is built from 16 residues. The V and J ends lost 6 bases and 11 bases, in that order; junction bases with no gene match: 16. The germline V gene encodes CDR1 MNHNS and CDR2 SASEGT. The CDR3 reads CASSWGGLAGGGEQYF. Here the CDR3 DNA reads TGTGCCAGCAGCTGGGGGGGGCTAGCGGGGGGGGGTGAGCAGTACTTC.

To note about this clonotype: This may be a read error, as it is one base from a much larger clone. The chain uses TRBV10-3 and TRBJ1-1; D unresolved. The CDR3 runs 11 residues. V was cut by 8 bases and J by 1 base, with 5 bases left in between. Germline V CDR1 and CDR2: ENHRY, SYGVKD. CDR3: CAISQNTEAFF. The DNA for the CDR3 is TGTGCCATCTCCCAGAACACTGAAGCTTTCTTT.

This clonotype was counted ten times or more. The gene calls are TRBV11-3 and TRBJ2-3; D is possibly TRBD2 (6 bases). From germline, CDR1 is SGHNT and CDR2 YENEEA. V lost 5 bases and J lost 10, with 13 bases in between. The CDR3 is 12 residues long. The CDR3 spells CASSPGSGSQYF. In nucleotides, the CDR3 is TGTGCCAGCAGCCCGGGTAGCGGCTCGCAGTATTTT.

This clonotype was detected many times. This sequence joins TRBV15 and TRBJ2-7; weak D call: TRBD2 (6 bases). V was shortened by 3 bases and J by 0 bases, with 12 bases between the two germline ends. The germline gives CDR1 LNHNV, CDR2 YYDKDF (reference sequence). The CDR3 is made up of 15 amino acids. The CDR3 here is CATSSSMTSSYEQYF. The CDR3 DNA follows: TGTGCCACCAGCAGCAGTATGACTAGCTCCTACGAGCAGTACTTC.

Concerning this clonotype itself: A far bigger clonotype differs at one base, so this is likely a read error. CDR3 in amino acids: CASSLVMGPRTTKAFF. As DNA, the CDR3 is TGTGCCAGCTCCCTCGTGATGGGACCCCGGACCACTAAAGCTTTCTTT. The chain combines TRBV6-1 with TRBJ1-1; weak D call: TRBD1 (5 bases). There are 16 residues in the CDR3. Looked up from germline, CDR1 is MNHNS and CDR2 is SASEGT.

This clonotype was picked up many times. The rearrangement joins TRBV5-1 to TRBJ2-7; D is unclear. Per the germline V gene, CDR1 is SGHRS and CDR2 is YFSETQ. CDR3 length equals 14 residues. V lost 5 bases, J lost 3 bases, and 15 bases lay in between. In nucleotides, the CDR3 is TGCGCCAGCAGGGCGACGGAAGCTGGCTACGAGCAGTACTTC. The encoded protein is CASRATEAGYEQYF.

This clonotype was picked up many times. The chain carries TRBV20-1 and TRBJ2-5; D uncertain. This CDR3 region has 11 residues. From germline, CDR1 is DFQATT and CDR2 SNEGSKA (reference sequence). The CDR3 region has the DNA TGCAACGCTAGATCCCGGGAGACCCAGTACTTC. It yields the protein CNARSRETQYF.

This clonotype was detected ten times or more. This chain links TRBV6-2 or TRBV6-3 with TRBJ2-7; 9 nucleotides line up with TRBD2. V was pared by 0 bases and J by 2 bases, with 5 bases of the junction left unmatched. The V gene's germline CDR1 is MNHEY and CDR2 SVGEGT. This CDR3 has 16 amino acids. The CDR3: CASSYSGGGGAYEQYF. In DNA form, the CDR3 reads TGTGCCAGCAGTTACTCGGGCGGCGGGGGGGCCTACGAGCAGTACTTC.

With respect to this clonotype: One base separates it from a far larger clone, so it is likely a read error. This chain links TRBV13 with TRBJ1-1; the D is unclear. V lost 4 bases to trimming and J lost 1 base, with 13 bases between them. Germline CDR1 is PRHDT and CDR2 is FYEKMQ (reference sequence). The CDR3 sequence is 15 residues long. CDR3: CASSWRWSGNTEAFF. The CDR3 DNA reads TGTGCCAGCAGCTGGAGGTGGAGCGGGAACACTGAAGCTTTCTTT.

At least ten counts were recorded for this clonotype. The chain joins TRBV4-1 to TRBJ2-7, with unresolved D. The CDR3 covers 15 residues. In germline, CDR1 is MGHRA, CDR2 YSYEKL. Trimming removed 0 bases from V and 3 bases from J, with 12 bases in between. The CDR3 region is CASSQEGSSYYEQYF. The CDR3 DNA reads as TGCGCCAGCAGCCAAGAGGGGTCCTCCTACTACGAGCAGTACTTC.

A few counts support this clonotype. This rearrangement joins TRBV5-5 to TRBJ2-5; maybe TRBD2 (6 bases). Trimming took 2 bases from V and 2 from J, leaving 16 bases between them. The CDR3 extends over 16 amino acids. Germline V gives CDR1 SGHKS, CDR2 YYEKEE (reference sequence). DNA for the CDR3: TGTGCCAGCAGCTTTCGACCGGGGGTATCACAAGAGACCCAGTACTTC. Residues: CASSFRPGVSQETQYF.

The chain has TRBV6-1 and TRBJ1-1; D not resolved. The CDR3 totals 14 residues. Germline CDR1 MNHNS, CDR2 SASEGT. V gave up 2 bases and J gave up 4 bases, with 11 bases separating them. CDR3 amino acids: CASSENGWATEAFF. CDR3 DNA sequence: TGTGCCAGCAGTGAAAACGGGTGGGCCACTGAAGCTTTCTTT.

On this clonotype: A single base is all that separates this from a far larger clone, so a read error is likely. The chain combines TRBV6-5 with TRBJ2-7; D unresolved. V was shortened by 0 bases and J by 6 bases, with 12 bases between the two germline ends. The CDR3 spans 14 residues. Germline V CDR1 and CDR2: MNHEY, SVGAGI. DNA for the CDR3: TGTGCCAGCAGTTACTCCACTGCCGCTGGCGAGCAGTACTTC. It codes for CASSYSTAAGEQYF.

A word on this clonotype: A far larger clone is one base from this, pointing to a likely read error. This chain links TRBV5-1 with TRBJ2-1, with D perhaps TRBD2 (5 bases). CDR3 length: 15 amino acids. Germline CDR1 and CDR2: SGHRS and YFSETQ. CDR3 DNA sequence: TGTGCCAGCAGCTTGATAGGACTTGAGCACAATGAGCAGTTCTTC. Its translation: CASSLIGLEHNEQFF.

This clonotype was observed at least ten times. V gene TRBV16 combines with J gene TRBJ1-1; a possible D gene is TRBD1 (5 bases). Looked up from germline, CDR1 is KGHSY and CDR2 is FQNENV. V was trimmed by 4 bases and J by 8 bases, leaving 14 bases between them. This CDR3 region has 13 residues. The CDR3 region has the DNA TGTGCCAGCAGCCGGGGAGTTGGGACGGAAGCTTTCTTT. It is translated as CASSRGVGTEAFF.